This T cell receptor (beta chain) was observed in a study of vaccination and CD4 T cells after COVID-19. Cultured CD4+ T-cell DNA underwent Oncomine TCR Beta short-read sequencing. TCRdb re-called the PCR reads through MiXCR, storing one row per CDR3 protein. The sample includes over 5,500 distinct CDR3 sequences, 45% to 55% of them seen just once. Turning to this clonotype: Its antigen is unknown.

Treatment indicated: approximately nine-day PBMC culture with coronavirus spike peptide pools or control peptides (ViraFEST assay). Germline loops: CDR1 LGHNA, CDR2 YNFKEQ. The CDR3 covers 13 residues. With 0 bases removed from V and 6 bases from J, the gap between germline ends came to 5 bases. V usage is TRBV4-2 and J usage is TRBJ2-2; possible D gene TRBD1, 5 bases. This TCR was recovered from a human donor who had recovered from COVID-19. Sequencing input: CD4+ T cells from blood, cultured in vitro. CDR3 in amino acids: CASSQDRAGELFF. In DNA, the CDR3 is TGTGCCAGCAGCCAAGACAGGGCCGGGGAGCTGTTTTTT.